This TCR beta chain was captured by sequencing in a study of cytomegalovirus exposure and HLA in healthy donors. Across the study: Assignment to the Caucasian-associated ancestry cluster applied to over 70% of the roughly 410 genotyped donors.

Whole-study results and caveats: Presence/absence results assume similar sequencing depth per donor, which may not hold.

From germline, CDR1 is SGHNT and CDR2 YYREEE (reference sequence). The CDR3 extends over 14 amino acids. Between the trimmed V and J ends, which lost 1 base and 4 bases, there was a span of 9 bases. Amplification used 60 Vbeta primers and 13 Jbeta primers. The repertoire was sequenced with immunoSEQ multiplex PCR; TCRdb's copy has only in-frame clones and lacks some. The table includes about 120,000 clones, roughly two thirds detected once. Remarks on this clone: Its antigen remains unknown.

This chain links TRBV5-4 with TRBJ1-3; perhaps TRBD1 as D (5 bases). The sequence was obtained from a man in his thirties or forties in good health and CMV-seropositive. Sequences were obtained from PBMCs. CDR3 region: CASSLRGSGNTIYF. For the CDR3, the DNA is TGTGCCAGCAGCTTGAGGGGTTCGGGAAACACCATATATTTT.